This record concerns one T cell receptor beta chain sequence. Methods used by the authors: Amplification of reference gene primers was used by the study to estimate nucleated cell counts. Produced via immunoSEQ multiplex PCR; TCRdb's table is partial and in-frame only. D and trimming come from the DNA, and the V and J calls and clone size come from that table. Among over 55,000 clones listed, 90% to 95% were seen once. The record originates from a study of blood T cell repertoires in COVID-19. Study overall: Samples came from the United States, Italy and Spain, spanning acute and convalescent COVID-19.

Germline V gene sequence: CDR1 SGHAT, CDR2 FQNNGV. The V and J ends lost 3 bases and 7 bases, in that order; junction bases with no gene match: 14. The CDR3 contains 18 residues. The genes are TRBV11-2 and TRBJ2-7, with 14 positions matching TRBD2. This sequence was found in a human donor in a cohort sampled during active COVID-19. The sequenced material came from peripheral blood. The CDR3, as DNA: TGTGCCAGCAGCTTTAGCCCACTTCCGGGACTAGCGGGGGTAGAGCAGTACTTC. Amino acid sequence: CASSFSPLPGLAGVEQYF.